What follows is one T cell receptor (beta chain) and its context. CDR3 size: 17 residues. After removal of 9 bases from V and 3 bases from J, the junction contained 14 bases not matched to a gene. CDR1 and CDR2 (germline): SGHNT, YYREEE (reference sequence). The data derive from a study of OX40 agonist ivuxolimab in advanced cancers. Study summary: Two cutaneous melanoma patients and one hepatocellular carcinoma patient, three in all, had partial responses.

Sequencing was performed with immunoSEQ multiplex PCR; in TCRdb, only in-frame clones are kept and a portion is missing. This table holds about 54,000 clones, 84% found once. The source material was CD4+ or CD8+ T cells sorted from blood, sampled in a trial of the OX40 agonist ivuxolimab. The clonotype was recovered from an adult with an advanced solid tumor such as melanoma, head and neck, liver or kidney cancer. The chain recombines TRBV5-4 with TRBJ1-5; TRBD1 matches 11 bases. This CDR3 reads CATTRTGGGTVNQPQHF. The CDR3 region has the DNA TGTGCCACCACCCGGACAGGGGGCGGGACAGTCAATCAGCCCCAGCATTTT.